Listed below are T cell receptor beta chains from one sample, sequenced in a study of T cells after posttransplantation cyclophosphamide. Sequencing was performed with immunoSEQ multiplex PCR; in TCRdb, only in-frame clones are kept and a portion is missing. The sample lists thousands of clones, roughly 75% occurring once. The material sequenced was PBMCs, taken after allogeneic stem cell transplant with posttransplant cyclophosphamide. Receptor source: a male patient in his sixties who received an allogeneic stem cell transplant from an unrelated donor, was CMV-positive, and had no GVHD. These T cells may partly come from the graft donor. CDR3s include the opening cysteine and the closing phenylalanine or tryptophan. The D gene is left open where the match is weak. Size tells how often a clone was seen (once, few, many) or the class of an expanded clone, and some rows leave it out.

>TRBV10-3|15|TRBJ1-5|TRBD1|-
CASRNSGQANQPQHF
TGTGCCTCGCGGAATTCGGGACAGGCTAATCAGCCCCAGCATTTT
>TRBV19|15|TRBJ1-1|-|-
CASSMAAYLVTEAFF
TGTGCCAGTAGTATGGCTGCTTACCTGGTCACTGAAGCTTTCTTT
>TRBV18|13|TRBJ2-7|-|few
CASSPAPGDEQYF
TGTGCCAGCTCTCCAGCACCAGGGGACGAGCAGTACTTC
>TRBV29-1|16|TRBJ2-1|TRBD1|-
CSGIRGTGPTYNEQFF
TGCAGCGGAATACGAGGGACAGGGCCTACCTACAATGAGCAGTTCTTC
>TRBV9|15|TRBJ2-5|TRBD1|once
CASSASGGHQETQYF
TGTGCCAGCAGCGCCTCAGGGGGCCATCAAGAGACCCAGTACTTC
>TRBV6-5|14|TRBJ2-5|TRBD2|-
CASSDGGSDETQYF
TGTGCCAGCAGTGACGGCGGGAGCGACGAGACCCAGTACTTC
>TRBV29-1|14|TRBJ2-5|TRBD1|-
CSAEDRTYQETQYF
TGCAGCGCGGAGGACAGGACTTACCAAGAGACCCAGTACTTC
>TRBV28|14|TRBJ1-4|TRBD1|few
CASSLQGAREKLFF
TGTGCCAGCAGTCTACAGGGGGCACGTGAAAAACTGTTTTTT
>TRBV2|13|TRBJ1-2|-|-
CASSEGRDYGYTF
TGTGCCAGCAGTGAAGGCAGGGACTATGGCTACACCTTC
>TRBV19|16|TRBJ2-1|-|once
CASSIEIKLGGNEQFF
TGTGCCAGTAGTATAGAGATAAAGTTAGGGGGCAATGAGCAGTTCTTC
>TRBV2|17|TRBJ2-7|TRBD2|-
CASSGTSGGPGNYEQYF
TGTGCCAGCAGTGGGACTAGCGGGGGGCCGGGGAACTACGAGCAGTACTTC
>TRBV19|15|TRBJ2-7|TRBD1|-
CASSILDRVGYEQYF
TGTGCCAGTAGTATCCTGGACAGGGTGGGCTACGAGCAGTACTTC
>TRBV2|12|TRBJ2-7|-|-
CASARSSYEQYF
TGTGCCAGCGCGCGTAGCTCCTACGAGCAGTACTTC
>TRBV14|14|TRBJ2-5|TRBD1|-
CASSRNRGQETQYF
TGTGCCAGCAGCCGAAACAGGGGTCAGGAGACCCAGTACTTC
>TRBV5-1|17|TRBJ1-1|TRBD1|-
CASSPWGRQGESTEAFF
TGCGCCAGCAGCCCCTGGGGAAGACAGGGTGAATCCACTGAAGCTTTCTTT
>TRBV2|11|TRBJ2-1|-|-
CASAEYNEQFF
TGTGCCAGCGCAGAATACAATGAGCAGTTCTTC
>TRBV4-1|15|TRBJ1-2|TRBD1|-
CASSQAGTGLYGYTF
TGCGCCAGCAGCCAAGCTGGGACAGGACTCTATGGCTACACCTTC
>TRBV4-1|15|TRBJ2-3|TRBD1|once
CASSQAGGSTDTQYF
TGCGCCAGCAGCCAAGCAGGGGGTAGCACAGATACGCAGTATTTT
>TRBV6-1|14|TRBJ1-6|TRBD1|few
CASSATGGYSPLHF
TGTGCCAGCAGTGCGACAGGGGGCTATTCACCCCTCCACTTT
>TRBV19|15|TRBJ2-1|TRBD1|once
CAIPRRGQGCNEQFF
TGTGCCATCCCCCGGAGGGGACAGGGATGTAATGAGCAGTTCTTC
>TRBV4-1|17|TRBJ2-1|TRBD2|-
CASSPQGTSVSYNEQFF
TGCGCCAGCAGCCCTCAGGGGACTAGCGTTTCCTACAATGAGCAGTTCTTC
>TRBV5-1|14|TRBJ1-4|TRBD1|-
CASSTGQGHEKLFF
TGCGCCAGCAGCACCGGACAGGGGCATGAAAAACTGTTTTTT
>TRBV7-6|15|TRBJ1-4|-|-
CASSPSLLRNEKLFF
TGTGCCAGCAGCCCAAGCTTACTCCGCAATGAAAAACTGTTTTTT
>TRBV18|15|TRBJ2-7|TRBD1|-
CASSGIAGQGYEQYF
TGTGCCAGCTCAGGTATTGCCGGACAGGGCTACGAGCAGTACTTC
>TRBV6-5|13|TRBJ2-6|-|-
CASSSPGANVLTF
TGTGCCAGCAGTTCTCCCGGGGCCAACGTCCTGACTTTC
>TRBV6-1|15|TRBJ2-1|-|-
CASSGLAYSYNEQFF
TGTGCCAGCAGTGGGCTAGCTTACTCCTACAATGAGCAGTTCTTC
>TRBV11-3|13|TRBJ2-7|TRBD2|-
CASSLREWDEQYF
TGTGCCAGCAGCTTGCGGGAGTGGGACGAGCAGTACTTC
>TRBV6-1|14|TRBJ1-2|TRBD1|-
CASSEGTGLSGYTF
TGTGCCAGCAGTGAGGGGACAGGGCTGAGTGGCTACACCTTC
>TRBV7-9|14|TRBJ2-7|-|-
CASSPGIDAAEQYF
TGTGCCAGCAGCCCCGGTATTGATGCGGCCGAGCAGTACTTC
>TRBV11-2|15|TRBJ2-1|TRBD2|-
CASSLVAGGKGEQFF
TGTGCCAGCAGCTTAGTAGCGGGGGGAAAGGGTGAGCAGTTCTTC
>TRBV19|14|TRBJ1-5|TRBD1|once
CASTRTGQGQPQHF
TGTGCCAGTACCCGGACAGGGCAGGGGCAGCCCCAGCATTTT
>TRBV7-9|14|TRBJ2-7|TRBD2|large
CASSYGGSSYEQYF
TGTGCCAGCAGCTACGGGGGGAGCTCCTACGAGCAGTACTTC
>TRBV19|14|TRBJ2-7|-|-
CATRTEAGTYEQYF
TGTGCCACTCGAACAGAAGCCGGAACCTACGAGCAGTACTTC
>TRBV29-1|14|TRBJ2-1|TRBD2|-
CSVLTSGRYNEQFF
TGCAGCGTCCTAACTAGCGGGAGGTACAATGAGCAGTTCTTC
>TRBV15|15|TRBJ1-2|TRBD1|-
CATSRGGDRGYGYTF
TGTGCCACCAGCAGAGGGGGAGACAGGGGCTACGGCTACACCTTC
>TRBV5-6|13|TRBJ2-3|TRBD1|-
CASSTRTGNTQYF
TGTGCCAGCAGCACCCGGACAGGAAATACGCAGTATTTT
>TRBV7-9|14|TRBJ2-7|-|medium-sized
CASSYGGSSYEQYF
TGTGCCAGCAGCTATGGCGGAAGCTCCTACGAGCAGTACTTC
>TRBV7-9|16|TRBJ2-3|-|-
CASSLVRVHRTDTQYF
TGTGCCAGCAGCTTAGTTCGTGTACACCGCACAGATACGCAGTATTTT
>TRBV11-2|18|TRBJ1-5|TRBD1|-
CASSDGQGGVRRNQPQHF
TGTGCCAGCAGCGACGGACAGGGGGGAGTTAGGCGCAATCAGCCCCAGCATTTT
>TRBV15|15|TRBJ2-7|TRBD1|few
CATSRGTGSSYEQYF
TGTGCCACCAGCAGAGGGACAGGGAGCTCCTACGAGCAGTACTTC
>TRBV10-3|22|TRBJ2-3|-|-
CAISESGADRQDNRLARVTQYF
TGTGCCATCAGTGAGTCGGGGGCGGACAGACAAGACAACAGACTAGCACGAGTGACGCAGTATTTT
>TRBV11-2|15|TRBJ2-2|-|-
CASSFSARNTGELFF
TGTGCCAGCAGCTTTTCCGCCAGGAACACCGGGGAGCTGTTTTTT
>TRBV2|16|TRBJ2-1|TRBD2|large
CASRGPSGKNYNEQFF
TGTGCCAGCAGGGGCCCTAGCGGAAAAAACTACAATGAGCAGTTCTTC
>TRBV28|18|TRBJ2-4|-|-
CASSLGWGAGVAKNIQYF
TGTGCCAGCAGTTTAGGATGGGGGGCGGGAGTGGCCAAAAACATTCAGTACTTC
>TRBV19|14|TRBJ1-5|TRBD1|-
CASSLRQGNQPQHF
TGTGCCAGTAGTCTAAGACAGGGAAATCAGCCCCAGCATTTT
>TRBV7-7|17|TRBJ2-2|TRBD2|-
CASSSGLAGSWGGELFF
TGTGCCAGCAGCTCTGGACTAGCGGGATCCTGGGGCGGGGAGCTGTTTTTT
>TRBV15|15|TRBJ1-5|TRBD1|-
CATSRDKGAGQPQHF
TGTGCCACCAGCAGAGATAAGGGGGCGGGTCAGCCCCAGCATTTT
>TRBV9|14|TRBJ2-6|-|-
CASSGSGGANVLTF
TGTGCCAGCAGCGGATCGGGTGGGGCCAACGTCCTGACTTTC
>TRBV30|11|TRBJ2-3|-|-
CAWSAGDTQYF
TGTGCCTGGAGTGCCGGGGATACGCAGTATTTT
>TRBV28|14|TRBJ2-3|-|-
CASSLWGRTDTQYF
TGTGCCAGCAGTTTATGGGGGCGCACAGATACGCAGTATTTT
>TRBV7-8|22|TRBJ2-3|TRBD1|-
CASSCSPICRADREDVKDTQYF
TGTGCCAGCAGCTGTAGTCCAATTTGCAGAGCCGACAGGGAAGATGTGAAAGATACGCAGTATTTT